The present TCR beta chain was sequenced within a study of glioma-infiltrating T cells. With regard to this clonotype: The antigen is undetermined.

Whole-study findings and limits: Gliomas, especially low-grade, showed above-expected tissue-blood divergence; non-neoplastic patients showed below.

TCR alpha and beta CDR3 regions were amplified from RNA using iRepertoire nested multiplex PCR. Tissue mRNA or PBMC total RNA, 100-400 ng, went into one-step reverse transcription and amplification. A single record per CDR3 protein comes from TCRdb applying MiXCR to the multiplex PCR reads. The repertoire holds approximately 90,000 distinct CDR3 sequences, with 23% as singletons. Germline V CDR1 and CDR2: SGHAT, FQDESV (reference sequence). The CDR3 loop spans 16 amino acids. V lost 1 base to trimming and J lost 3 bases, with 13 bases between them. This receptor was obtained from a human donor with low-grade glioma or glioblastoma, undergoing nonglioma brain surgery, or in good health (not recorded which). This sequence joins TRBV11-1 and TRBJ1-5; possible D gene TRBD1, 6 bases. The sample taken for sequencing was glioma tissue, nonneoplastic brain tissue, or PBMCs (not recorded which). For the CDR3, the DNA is TGTGCCAGCAGCTTAGAGGGTCAGGGGCCCAATCAGCCCCAGCATTTT. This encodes CASSLEGQGPNQPQHF.